These T cell receptor beta chains were read from a single sample in a study of tumor-infiltrating lymphocytes in primary liver carcinoma. TCRdb ran MiXCR on the multiplex PCR reads and lists one entry per CDR3 protein. The sample consists of about 33,000 distinct CDR3 sequences, roughly four fifths of them appearing once. Material: liver tumor tissue from sampling region 5. All receptors come from a man aged 35-49 years with primary liver carcinoma and hepatitis B virus infection. The CDR3 runs from the conserved cysteine through the conserved F or W. A D gene is named only where the DNA matches it firmly. Size values are once, few and many counts, or a class for expanded clones, and some rows have none.

d_call clone_size j_call v_call cdr3_nt cdr3_aa
NA NA TRBJ2-5 TRBV4-2 TGTGCCAGTAGCCGAGGGGCCGAGACCCAGTACTTC CASSRGAETQYF
TRBD1 NA TRBJ2-7 TRBV6-5 TGTACCAGCAGGCCCGGACAGGAAGCATCCTTTTACGAGCAATACTTC CTSRPGQEASFYEQYF
TRBD2 NA TRBJ2-3 TRBV4-2 TGTGCCGGTAGCCAAGTGGCGTTTCTAGCGGGAGCGACAGATACGCAGTATTTT CAGSQVAFLAGATDTQYF
TRBD1 NA TRBJ1-2 TRBV7-9 TGTGTCAGCAGCCCCGAGGACAGGGTGTCCCAGTATGGCTACACCTTC CVSSPEDRVSQYGYTF
NA many TRBJ1-1 TRBV7-9 TGTGCCAGCAGCTCAGAACAGGGTGACGCTGAAGCTTTCTTT CASSSEQGDAEAFF
TRBD2 medium-sized TRBJ2-1 TRBV29-1 TGCAGCGTTGAGAGGACTAGCGGGAGTGGCAATGAGCAGTTCTTC CSVERTSGSGNEQFF
TRBD2 NA TRBJ2-7 TRBV29-1 TGCAGCGTTGGTGCTAGCGGGAGCTACGGGCAGCACTTC CSVGASGSYGQHF
TRBD1 NA TRBJ2-1 TRBV6-5 TGTGCCAGCAGTTACCGAGACAGGGGTGATGAGCAGCTCTTC CASSYRDRGDEQLF
NA NA TRBJ1-3 TRBV9 TGTGCCAGCAACGAGGGAAGAAACACCATATATTTT CASNEGRNTIYF
TRBD2 NA TRBJ2-7 TRBV6-5 TGTGCCAGCAGTTATCGGGCTAGCGGATGCTACGAGCAGTACTTC CASSYRASGCYEQYF
NA NA TRBJ2-7 TRBV11-1 TGTACCAGCAGCCGATATTTACAAAGTCTCGAGCAGTACTTC CTSSRYLQSLEQYF
NA NA TRBJ2-7 TRBV4-1 TGCGCCAGGAGCCCAGGCCGTTGGTGCGAGCAGTACTTC CARSPGRWCEQYF
TRBD2 NA TRBJ2-1 TRBV12-3/TRBV12-4 TGTGCCAGCAGTTTAGCGCTCGGACTAGCGAGAGGGCAGGATGCAAATGAGCAGTTCTTC CASSLALGLARGQDANEQFF
TRBD2 NA TRBJ2-3 TRBV4-3 TGCGCCAGCAGACAGCACCCCCTTGGCGGGACTAGCACGGATACGCAGTATTTT CASRQHPLGGTSTDTQYF
NA NA TRBJ2-7 TRBV6-2/TRBV6-3 TGTGCCAGCACTCCTTGGACCGGGGGTAACGAGCAGTACTTC CASTPWTGGNEQYF
TRBD2 NA TRBJ2-1 TRBV7-8 TGTGCCAGCAGCTTGCTCGTAGGTTGGACTAGCGGGAATGGGCCGTTCTTC CASSLLVGWTSGNGPFF
NA NA TRBJ2-1 TRBV10-1 TGCGCCAGCAGTGGGGCGGGGAATGGGGAGCAATTCTTC CASSGAGNGEQFF
NA once TRBJ2-1 TRBV10-3 TGTGCCAGCTTACCGGGAGTGAGCTACAAAGAGCAGTTCTTC CASLPGVSYKEQFF
TRBD1 once TRBJ1-2 TRBV12-3/TRBV12-4 TGTGCCGGCAGCCTCGGACAGGGGGCGAACTATGGCTACATCTTC CAGSLGQGANYGYIF
NA NA TRBJ2-1 TRBV5-6 TGTGCCAGCAGCCTAGGGACAGAACGGAGGGCGCTTCAGTTCTTC CASSLGTERRALQFF
NA few TRBJ2-3 TRBV5-4 TGTGCCAGCAGCCCCGAGATTGTCCTGGCGGGATCAGATATGCAGTATTTT CASSPEIVLAGSDMQYF
NA few TRBJ1-2 TRBV30 TGTGTCTGGAGTGTTGGGTGGAAGGGTACCAACGGCTACACCTTC CVWSVGWKGTNGYTF
NA NA TRBJ2-7 TRBV12-3/TRBV12-4 TGTGCCAGCAGTTTAACCTATACCCACGAGCAATACTTC CASSLTYTHEQYF
NA NA TRBJ1-2 TRBV7-9 TGTGCCAGCAGTCCTGTGGGCAGGCTGTCCCAGTATGGCTACACCTTC CASSPVGRLSQYGYTF
TRBD2 NA TRBJ2-3 TRBV6-1 TGTGTCAGCAGTGCCGGAGGGACTAGCGGGACATGGGGTACGCAGTATTTT CVSSAGGTSGTWGTQYF
TRBD1 NA TRBJ2-7 TRBV12-3/TRBV12-4 TGTGCCACCAATATGAGGACAGGGGGGTCCTACGAGCAGTACTTC CATNMRTGGSYEQYF
TRBD1 NA TRBJ1-1 TRBV6-2/TRBV6-3 TGTGCCGGCAATCTCCGACAGGGGAGGTTCCTGAACACTAAAGCTTTCTTT CAGNLRQGRFLNTKAFF
TRBD2 NA TRBJ2-7 TRBV4-2 TGTGCCAGCAGTGGAAAAGCGGGACTAGCGGGGGGGCCACACGAGCAATACTTC CASSGKAGLAGGPHEQYF
NA NA TRBJ1-5 TRBV4-2 TGTGCAAGCAGACAAGGACTTGATTGGCAGCCCCAGCATTTT CASRQGLDWQPQHF
NA NA TRBJ2-5 TRBV28 TGTGCCGGAAGTTTAAATTCGAGGGGACAAGAGACCCAGTACTTC CAGSLNSRGQETQYF
NA few TRBJ2-6 TRBV6-5 TGTGCCAGCAGTTACTCCATAGCCGTCGGGACCAACGTCCTGACTTTC CASSYSIAVGTNVLTF
NA NA TRBJ2-3 TRBV4-2 TGTACTATCAGCCAAGAAGTTAGGAGGGCAGATACGCAGTATTTT CTISQEVRRADTQYF
NA many TRBJ1-5 TRBV5-4 TGTGCCAGCAGCTTGGGAAGCAATCAGCCCCAGCATTTT CASSLGSNQPQHF
NA NA TRBJ2-7 TRBV11-2 TGTGCCATCAGCGCATCTGACAGGTCGTCCTACGAGCAGTACTTT CAISASDRSSYEQYF
NA NA TRBJ2-1 TRBV11-2 TGTGCCGGCGGCTTATATCGGCTAGTTAGTGGGCAGTTCTTC CAGGLYRLVSGQFF
TRBD1 many TRBJ2-1 TRBV5-8 TGTGCCAGCAGCCTGGGGGGACAGGGGACAAATGAGCAGTTCTTC CASSLGGQGTNEQFF
NA NA TRBJ2-2 TRBV11-2 TGTGCCATCAGCTTGGCATTAGGAGGGGCGAACACCGGGGATCTGTTTTTT CAISLALGGANTGDLFF
TRBD2 many TRBJ2-1 TRBV10-3 TGTGCCATCAGTGGGGGACTAGCGGATTATAAAAGTAGCTCCTACAATGAGCAGTTCTTC CAISGGLADYKSSSYNEQFF
NA NA TRBJ1-5 TRBV6-1 TGTGCCAGCAGTGAAGAGGAGGGGCGTGGAGGCACTCAGCCCCAGCATTTT CASSEEEGRGGTQPQHF
NA NA TRBJ2-2 TRBV13 TGTGCCAGCGGCTTAGTAGGGGCCACAGGGACCGGGGGGCTGTTTTTT CASGLVGATGTGGLFF
TRBD2 medium-sized TRBJ2-1 TRBV12-3/TRBV12-4 TGTGCCAGCAGTTTTCGGGGAGGGCCCAATGAGCAGTTCTTC CASSFRGGPNEQFF
NA NA TRBJ2-1 TRBV4-2 TGTGCCAGCGGCCAACTGAGGGGGAGTGCCGTCTACAATGAGCAGTTCTTC CASGQLRGSAVYNEQFF
NA NA TRBJ1-2 TRBV6-5 TGTGCCAGCACACCGGAATCCAACTATGGCTACACCTTC CASTPESNYGYTF
NA NA TRBJ2-7 TRBV7-9 TGTTCCAGCAGCCTTCGTGGATACGAGCAGTACTTC CSSSLRGYEQYF
TRBD2 NA TRBJ2-3 TRBV4-1 TGCGCCAGCAACCAACCGGGACTAGTGGGAGGGCCGCAGGGCACAGATACGCAGTATTTT CASNQPGLVGGPQGTDTQYF
TRBD2 NA TRBJ2-5 TRBV12-3/TRBV12-4 TGTGCCAGCAACCAAACTAGCGGGAGAGCACAAGAGACCCGGTACTTC CASNQTSGRAQETRYF
NA NA TRBJ2-6 TRBV6-1 TGTGCCAGCAGTCAAAGAGGGTTCAGGGCCAACGTCCTGACTTTC CASSQRGFRANVLTF
NA NA TRBJ1-2 TRBV29-1 TGCAGCGTTGGAGGTCAAGGAGGTGGCTACACCTTC CSVGGQGGGYTF
NA NA TRBJ2-7 TRBV4-3 TGCGGCAGCAACCAAGATCGGGAGACTCCATACGAGCAGTACTTC CGSNQDRETPYEQYF
NA NA TRBJ2-2 TRBV11-3 TGTGTCAGGTGGCGCCTTAAACCCATCACCGAGGAGCCGTTTTTT CVRWRLKPITEEPFF
TRBD1 NA TRBJ2-3 TRBV7-9 TGTCCCAGCAGCGGGACAGGGGGTGGCGAGGATACGCAGTATTTT CPSSGTGGGEDTQYF
NA NA TRBJ2-1 TRBV11-2 TGTGCCAGCAGCTTATGTTGGGTAGCCTTCTTCGGGAATGAGCAGTTCTTC CASSLCWVAFFGNEQFF
NA NA TRBJ2-5 TRBV6-6 TGTGCCACCAGTTACCAATGGCAGGAAGAGACCCAATACTTC CATSYQWQEETQYF
NA once TRBJ2-2 TRBV7-8 TGTGCCAGCAGTTTAGTTTCGCGGGACGGGGAGCTGCTTTTT CASSLVSRDGELLF
NA many TRBJ2-7 TRBV25-1 TGTGCCAGCACCCCGGACGGCTACGAGCAGTACTTC CASTPDGYEQYF